This T cell receptor beta chain was captured by sequencing in a study of OX40 agonist ivuxolimab in advanced cancers. Study overall: Mean age about 60 years, range about 23 to 85; roughly 82% male. Of the patients, three showed partial responses, one with hepatocellular carcinoma and two with cutaneous melanoma.

Germline V gene sequence: CDR1 LNHDA, CDR2 SQIVND (reference sequence). The CDR3 totals 16 residues. Losses at the gene ends were 5 bases for V and 6 bases for J; bases not matched to a gene: 14. Clones were read by immunoSEQ multiplex PCR, and TCRdb kept only the in-frame ones, dropping some. Among tens of thousands of clones listed, approximately 80% were seen once. If patients had autoimmune disease history or systemic immunosuppression, they were excluded. The receptor was isolated from an adult with an advanced solid tumor such as melanoma, head and neck, liver or kidney cancer. This chain links TRBV19 with TRBJ1-1, with 8 bases aligning to TRBD1. The sample was CD4+ or CD8+ T cells sorted from blood, taken in a trial of the OX40 agonist ivuxolimab. The CDR3 here is CASSQNPTRGPPEAFF. The CDR3 DNA is TGTGCCAGTAGTCAAAACCCCACCAGGGGGCCCCCTGAAGCTTTCTTT.